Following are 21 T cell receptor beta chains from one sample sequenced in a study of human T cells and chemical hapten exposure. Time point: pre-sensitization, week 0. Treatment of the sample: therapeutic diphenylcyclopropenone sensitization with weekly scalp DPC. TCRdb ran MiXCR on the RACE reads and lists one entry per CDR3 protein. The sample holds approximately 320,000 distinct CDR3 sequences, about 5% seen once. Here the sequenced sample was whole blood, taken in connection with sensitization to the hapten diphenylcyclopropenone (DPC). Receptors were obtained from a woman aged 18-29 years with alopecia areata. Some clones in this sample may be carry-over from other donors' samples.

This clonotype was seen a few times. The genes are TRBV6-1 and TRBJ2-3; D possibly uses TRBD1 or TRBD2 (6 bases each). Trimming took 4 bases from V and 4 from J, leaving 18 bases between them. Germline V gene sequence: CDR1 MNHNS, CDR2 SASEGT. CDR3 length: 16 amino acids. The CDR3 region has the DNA TGTGCCAGCAGTGTTTTGGGGGCGGGACGGGCAGATACGCAGTATTTT. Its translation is CASSVLGAGRADTQYF.

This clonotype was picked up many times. CDR3 region: CASSEVGTGGADTQYF. The CDR3 DNA sequence: TGTGCCAGCAGTGAAGTGGGGACAGGGGGAGCAGATACGCAGTATTTT. This rearrangement joins TRBV2 to TRBJ2-3, with 11 bases identical to TRBD1. Germline trimming cut 1 base from V and 4 bases from J; bases unmatched to any gene: 4. This CDR3 is built from 16 residues. Germline CDR1 and CDR2: SNHLY and FYNNEI. The full variable domain, its missing parts supplied by reference TRBV2 and TRBJ2-3, is EPEVTQTPSHQVTQMGQEVILRCVPISNHLYFYWYRQILGQKVEFLVSFYNNEISEKSEIFDDQFSVERPDGSNFTLKIRSTKLEDSAMYFCASSEVGTGGADTQYFGPGTRLTVL.

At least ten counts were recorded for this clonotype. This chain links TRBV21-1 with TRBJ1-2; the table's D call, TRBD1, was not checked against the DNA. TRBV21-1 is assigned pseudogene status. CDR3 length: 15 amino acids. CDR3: CASSKVGTTDYGYTF. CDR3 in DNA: TGTGCCAGCAGCAAAGTAGGGACCACCGACTATGGCTACACCTTC.

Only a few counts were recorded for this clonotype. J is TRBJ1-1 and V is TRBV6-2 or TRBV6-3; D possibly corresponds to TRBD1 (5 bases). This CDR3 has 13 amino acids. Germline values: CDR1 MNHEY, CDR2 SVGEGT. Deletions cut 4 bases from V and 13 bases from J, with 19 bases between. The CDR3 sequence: CASSSRLQARDFF. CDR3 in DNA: TGTGCCAGCAGTTCCCGCCTACAGGCTAGGGATTTCTTT.

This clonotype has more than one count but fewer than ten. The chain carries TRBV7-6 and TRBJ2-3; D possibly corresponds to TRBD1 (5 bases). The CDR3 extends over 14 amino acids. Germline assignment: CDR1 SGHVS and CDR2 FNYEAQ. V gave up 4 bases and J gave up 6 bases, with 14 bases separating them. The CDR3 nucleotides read TGTGCCAGCAGCTCGGACACTCCTCGCGATACGCAGTATTTT. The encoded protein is CASSSDTPRDTQYF.

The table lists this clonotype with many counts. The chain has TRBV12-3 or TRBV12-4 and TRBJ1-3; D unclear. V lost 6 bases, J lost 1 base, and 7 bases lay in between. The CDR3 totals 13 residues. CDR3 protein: CASSQLSGNTIYF. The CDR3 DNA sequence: TGTGCCAGCAGCCAACTTTCTGGAAACACCATATATTTT.

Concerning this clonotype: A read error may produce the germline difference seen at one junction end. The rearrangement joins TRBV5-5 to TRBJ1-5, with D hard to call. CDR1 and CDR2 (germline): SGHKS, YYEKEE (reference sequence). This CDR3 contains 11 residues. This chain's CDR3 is CSSSFGKAQHF. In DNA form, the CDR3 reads TGTTCCAGCAGCTTCGGAAAAGCCCAGCATTTT.

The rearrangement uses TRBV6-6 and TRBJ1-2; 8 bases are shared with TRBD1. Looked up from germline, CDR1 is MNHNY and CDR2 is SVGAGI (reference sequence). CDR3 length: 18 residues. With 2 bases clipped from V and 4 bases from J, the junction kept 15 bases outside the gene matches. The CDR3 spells CASSYTPSFGQGGYGYTF. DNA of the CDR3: TGTGCCAGCAGTTACACCCCCTCCTTCGGACAGGGTGGCTATGGCTACACCTTC.

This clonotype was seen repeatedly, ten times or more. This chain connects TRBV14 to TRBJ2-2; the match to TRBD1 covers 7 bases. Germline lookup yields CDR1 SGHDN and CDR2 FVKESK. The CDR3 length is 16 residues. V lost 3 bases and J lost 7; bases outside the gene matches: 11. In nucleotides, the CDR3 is TGTGCCAGCAGCCAGGGACAGCCCTCCTGGGGCGGGGAGCTGTTTTTT. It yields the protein CASSQGQPSWGGELFF.

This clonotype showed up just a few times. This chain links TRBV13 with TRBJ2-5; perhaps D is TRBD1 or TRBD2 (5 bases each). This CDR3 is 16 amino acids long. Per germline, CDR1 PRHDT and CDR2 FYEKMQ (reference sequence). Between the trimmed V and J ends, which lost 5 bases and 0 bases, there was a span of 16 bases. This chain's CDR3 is CASSTRGPKYQETQYF. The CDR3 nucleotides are TGTGCCAGCAGCACTAGGGGACCTAAGTACCAAGAGACCCAGTACTTC.

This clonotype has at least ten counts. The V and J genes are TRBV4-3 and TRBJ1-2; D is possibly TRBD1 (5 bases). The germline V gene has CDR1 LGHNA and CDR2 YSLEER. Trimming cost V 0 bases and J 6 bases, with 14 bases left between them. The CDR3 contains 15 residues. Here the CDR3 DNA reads TGCGCCAGCAGCCAAGATGGAGGGGAACAGCATGGCTACACCTTC. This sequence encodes CASSQDGGEQHGYTF.

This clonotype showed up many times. CDR3 in amino acids: CSVGSRGPSEQYF. The CDR3 DNA reads TGCAGCGTTGGGTCCAGGGGGCCCTCCGAGCAGTACTTC. This sequence joins TRBV29-1 and TRBJ2-7; 8 positions match TRBD1. V was clipped by 4 bases and J by 6 bases; unmatched bases: 8. The length of the CDR3 is 13 residues. The germline CDR1 and CDR2 sequences are SQVTM and ANQGSEA.

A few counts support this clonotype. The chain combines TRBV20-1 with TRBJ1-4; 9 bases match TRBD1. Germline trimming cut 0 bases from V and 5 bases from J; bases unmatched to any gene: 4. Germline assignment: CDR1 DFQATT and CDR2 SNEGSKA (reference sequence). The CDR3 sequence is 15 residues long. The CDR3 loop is CSARDFGQGNEKLFF. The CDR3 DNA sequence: TGCAGTGCTAGAGATTTCGGACAGGGGAATGAAAAACTGTTTTTT.

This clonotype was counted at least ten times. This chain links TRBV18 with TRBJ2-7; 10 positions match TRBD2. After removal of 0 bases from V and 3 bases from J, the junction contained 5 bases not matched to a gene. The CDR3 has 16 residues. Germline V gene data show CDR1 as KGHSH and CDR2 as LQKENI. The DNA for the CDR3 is TGTGCCAGCTCACCACCTAGCGGGGGGCTTTACTACGAGCAGTACTTC. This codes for CASSPPSGGLYYEQYF.

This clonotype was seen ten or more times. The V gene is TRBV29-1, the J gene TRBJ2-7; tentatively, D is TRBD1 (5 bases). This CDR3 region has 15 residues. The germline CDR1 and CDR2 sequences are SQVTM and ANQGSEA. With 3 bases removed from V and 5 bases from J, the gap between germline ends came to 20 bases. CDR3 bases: TGCAGCGTTGACCCTCAAGGGGATGGGGTCGACGAGCAGTACTTC. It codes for CSVDPQGDGVDEQYF.

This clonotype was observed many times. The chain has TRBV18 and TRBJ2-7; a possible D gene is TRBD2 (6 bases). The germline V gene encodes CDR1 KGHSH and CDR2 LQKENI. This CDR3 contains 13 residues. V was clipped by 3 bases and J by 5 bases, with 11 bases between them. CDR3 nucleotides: TGTGCCAGCTCACCGGGACTGGCCCACGAGCAGTACTTC. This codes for CASSPGLAHEQYF.

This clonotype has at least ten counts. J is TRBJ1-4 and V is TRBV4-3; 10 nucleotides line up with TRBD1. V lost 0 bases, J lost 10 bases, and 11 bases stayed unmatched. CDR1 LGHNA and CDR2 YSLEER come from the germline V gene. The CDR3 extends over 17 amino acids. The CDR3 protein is CASSQDFLGQGTVKLFF. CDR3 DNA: TGCGCCAGCAGCCAAGATTTTTTGGGACAGGGGACTGTAAAACTGTTTTTT.

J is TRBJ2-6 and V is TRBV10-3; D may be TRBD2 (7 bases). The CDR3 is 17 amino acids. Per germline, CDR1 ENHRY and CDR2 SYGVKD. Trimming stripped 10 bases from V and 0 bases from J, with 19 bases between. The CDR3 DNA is TGTGCCACGTCTGCAGGGGAGGGCATCTCTGGGGCCAACGTCCTGACTTTC. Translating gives CATSAGEGISGANVLTF.

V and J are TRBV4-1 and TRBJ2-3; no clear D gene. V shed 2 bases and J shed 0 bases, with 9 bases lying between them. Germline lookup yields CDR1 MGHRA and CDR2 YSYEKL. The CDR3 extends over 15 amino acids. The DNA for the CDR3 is TGCGCCAGCAGCCAATCGCCCCTTAGCACAGATACGCAGTATTTT. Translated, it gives CASSQSPLSTDTQYF.

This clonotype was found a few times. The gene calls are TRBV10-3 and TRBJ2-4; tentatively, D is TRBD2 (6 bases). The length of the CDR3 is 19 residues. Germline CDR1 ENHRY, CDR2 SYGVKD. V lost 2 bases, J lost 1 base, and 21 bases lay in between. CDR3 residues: CAISELPAAGREAKNIQYF. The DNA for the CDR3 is TGTGCCATCAGTGAGCTCCCCGCCGCGGGCCGGGAGGCCAAAAACATTCAGTACTTC.

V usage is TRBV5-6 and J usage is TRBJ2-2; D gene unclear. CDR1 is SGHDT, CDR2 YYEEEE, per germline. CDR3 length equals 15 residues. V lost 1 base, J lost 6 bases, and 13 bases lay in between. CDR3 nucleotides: TGTGCCAGCAGCTTGAACGGCAAACTCGCCGGGGAGCTGTTTTTT. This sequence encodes CASSLNGKLAGELFF.